These 18 T cell receptor beta chains were sequenced from one sample in a study of blood T cell repertoires in COVID-19. TCRdb keeps only in-frame clones here, not all; method: immunoSEQ multiplex PCR. The sample includes 120,000 or so clones, around 83% of them seen just once. Sequences were obtained from peripheral blood. The receptors were sampled from a man older than 75 with active or convalescent COVID-19.

V gene TRBV7-9 combines with J gene TRBJ2-6, with D uncertain. Trimming removed 2 bases from V and 4 bases from J, with 6 bases in between. The CDR3 contains 14 residues. Germline CDR1 SEHNR, CDR2 FQNEAQ (reference sequence). This CDR3 is CASSLSIGANVLTF. CDR3 nucleotides: TGTGCCAGCAGCTTAAGCATAGGGGCCAACGTCCTGACTTTC.

This rearrangement joins TRBV5-1 to TRBJ2-1, with D possibly being TRBD1 (5 bases). V gave up 1 base and J gave up 8 bases, with 16 bases separating them. CDR3 length: 15 amino acids. Germline CDR1 is SGHRS and CDR2 is YFSETQ. CDR3 bases: TGCGCCAGCAGCTTGACCCACAGGCCTAGGGATGAGCAGTTCTTC. Translated: CASSLTHRPRDEQFF.

The V and J genes are TRBV19 and TRBJ1-5; 10 bases are a match to TRBD1. Trimming removed 5 bases from V and 3 bases from J; junction bases left unmatched: 7. From germline, CDR1 is LNHDA and CDR2 SQIVND (reference sequence). The CDR3 covers 16 residues. The CDR3 loop reads CASSPLDRGLNQPQHF. The DNA for the CDR3 is TGTGCCAGTAGTCCGCTAGACAGGGGGCTCAATCAGCCCCAGCATTTT.

The chain employs TRBV4-1 and TRBJ1-2; 9 bases map to TRBD1. Germline lookup yields CDR1 MGHRA and CDR2 YSYEKL. CDR3 length equals 17 residues. Trimming at V came to 8 bases and at J to 5 bases, leaving 18 bases not matched to a gene. The CDR3 DNA reads as TGCGCCAGCCATATCCCCAGGGGGACAGGGAGAAAATATGGCTACACCTTC. Its protein product is CASHIPRGTGRKYGYTF.

This clone occurred a few times. The chain couples TRBV27 to TRBJ2-3, with D hard to call. The germline V gene encodes CDR1 MNHEY and CDR2 SMNVEV (reference sequence). The CDR3 is made up of 15 amino acids. Trimming took 5 bases from V and 1 from J, leaving 13 bases between them. CDR3 amino acids: CASSTSPRGTDTQYF. The CDR3 DNA is TGTGCCAGCAGTACCTCTCCCCGCGGCACAGATACGCAGTATTTT.

The chain couples TRBV2 to TRBJ2-3, with 9 nucleotides matching TRBD2. The V segment lost 1 base and the J segment 0 bases; nucleotides outside the gene matches: 8. The V gene's germline CDR1 is SNHLY and CDR2 FYNNEI. This CDR3 has 18 residues. The CDR3 sequence is CASSEGGSGGFSTDTQYF. In DNA, the CDR3 is TGTGCCAGCAGTGAAGGTGGGAGCGGGGGGTTCAGCACAGATACGCAGTATTTT.

This clone was seen just once. The chain couples TRBV7-2 to TRBJ1-2; 8 bases line up with TRBD1. Germline CDR1 SGHTA, CDR2 FQGNSA. The CDR3 consists of 14 residues. The junction had 1 base not matched to a gene; V was cut back by 2 bases and J by 2 bases. The CDR3 is CASSLNRGNYGYTF. The CDR3 region has the DNA TGTGCCAGCAGCTTAAACAGGGGGAACTATGGCTACACCTTC. Full variable domain (rest looked up from reference TRBV7-2 and TRBJ1-2): GAGVSQSPSNKVTEKGKDVELRCDPISGHTALYWYRQSLGQGLEFLIYFQGNSAPDKSGLPSDRFSAERTGGSVSTLTIQRTQQEDSAVYLCASSLNRGNYGYTFGSGTRLTVV.

The chain employs TRBV4-3 and TRBJ1-1, with D tentatively TRBD1 (6 bases). V was shortened by 1 base and J by 1 base, with 10 bases between the two germline ends. The CDR3 length is 15 residues. Germline lookup yields CDR1 LGHNA and CDR2 YSLEER. CDR3 sequence: CASSQGRTENTEAFF. DNA of the CDR3: TGCGCCAGCAGCCAAGGCAGGACAGAGAACACTGAAGCTTTCTTT.

In this sample, this clone turned up many times. The chain uses TRBV27 and TRBJ1-6; the match to TRBD1 covers 10 bases. This CDR3 has 13 residues. After removal of 0 bases from V and 16 bases from J, the junction contained 3 bases not matched to a gene. Germline CDR1 reads MNHEY; CDR2 reads SMNVEV (reference sequence). Written as DNA, the CDR3 is TGTGCCAGCAGTTTATCATGGACAGGGGGGCTCCACTTT. As protein: CASSLSWTGGLHF.

Notes on this clone: One junction end disagrees with the germline gene, perhaps due to a read error. The chain joins TRBV6-1 to TRBJ1-6; D is unclear. Germline assignment: CDR1 MNHNS and CDR2 SASEGT. This CDR3 has 16 amino acids. The CDR3: CASREGLPAGNSPLHF. The CDR3 region has the DNA TGTGCCAGCAGGGAAGGACTTCCGGCGGGTAATTCACCCCTCCACTTT.

On this clone itself: A junction end diverges from the germline sequence, so it may reflect a read error. The chain joins TRBV6-2 or TRBV6-3 to TRBJ2-7, with 7 bases that match TRBD2. Germline V gene data show CDR1 as MNHEY and CDR2 as SVGEGT. This CDR3 contains 13 residues. CDR3 in DNA: TGTGCCGGCAGTTACCGGGACTACTACGAGCAGTACTTC. Its protein is CAGSYRDYYEQYF.

The rearrangement links TRBV7-2 to TRBJ2-3, with a possible D match to TRBD2 (5 bases). Germline-derived CDR1 and CDR2 are SGHTA and FQGNSA. The CDR3 is made up of 15 amino acids. V shed 1 base and J shed 0 bases, with 8 bases lying between them. The CDR3 bases are TGTGCCAGCAGCTTAGGGACTCCTAGCACAGATACGCAGTATTTT. Its protein product is CASSLGTPSTDTQYF. The full variable domain, its missing parts supplied by reference TRBV7-2 and TRBJ2-3, is GAGVSQSPSNKVTEKGKDVELRCDPISGHTALYWYRQSLGQGLEFLIYFQGNSAPDKSGLPSDRFSAERTGGSVSTLTIQRTQQEDSAVYLCASSLGTPSTDTQYFGPGTRLTVL.

This clone has only a few counts. The chain carries TRBV5-4 and TRBJ2-7; tentatively, D is TRBD1 (6 bases). With 0 bases removed from V and 5 bases from J, the gap between germline ends came to 18 bases. This CDR3 is built from 16 residues. Germline CDR1 reads SGHNT; CDR2 reads YYREEE (reference sequence). The CDR3 DNA follows: TGTGCCAGCAGCTTGGCGCCAGGGGAAATTACCCACGAGCAGTACTTC. Amino acids: CASSLAPGEITHEQYF.

The chain has TRBV5-4 and TRBJ1-6; 7 bases agree with TRBD1. V was clipped by 1 base and J by 8 bases; unmatched bases: 9. The CDR3 extends over 16 amino acids. Per germline, CDR1 SGHNT and CDR2 YYREEE (reference sequence). The DNA for the CDR3 is TGTGCCAGCAGCTTGAATACAGGGGCCCCGGATTCACCCCTCCACTTT. It translates to CASSLNTGAPDSPLHF.

The chain uses TRBV7-5 and TRBJ1-3; the table's TRBD1 call for D was not verified on the DNA. TRBV7-5 is a pseudogene segment. The CDR3 loop spans 17 amino acids. The CDR3 DNA is TGTGCCAGAAGCTTAGAGGGGACAGGGCTCTCTGGAAACACCATATATTTT. Its translation: CARSLEGTGLSGNTIYF.

The chain uses TRBV6-2 or TRBV6-3 and TRBJ2-1, with 10 bases identical to TRBD1. Per germline, CDR1 MNHEY and CDR2 SVGEGT. V gave up 2 bases and J gave up 7 bases; unmatched junction bases: 5. The CDR3 contains 15 residues. In nucleotides, the CDR3 is TGTGCCAGCAGTTACCTTTCGGGACAGGGGAATGAGCAGTTCTTC. Translating it yields CASSYLSGQGNEQFF.

The rearrangement uses TRBV7-2 and TRBJ1-4, with D perhaps matching TRBD1 (6 bases). The germline V and J ends were trimmed by 6 bases and 5 bases, with 19 bases remaining between them. CDR3 length equals 16 residues. Per germline, CDR1 SGHTA and CDR2 FQGNSA. In nucleotides, the CDR3 is TGTGCCAGCAGTCTCCGCTCCGGGACATTGAATGAAAAACTGTTTTTT. It encodes CASSLRSGTLNEKLFF.

The chain couples TRBV28 to TRBJ1-2; D might be TRBD1 (5 bases). V was trimmed by 5 bases and J by 6 bases, leaving 13 bases between them. The germline V gene encodes CDR1 MDHEN and CDR2 SYDVKM. The CDR3 loop spans 13 amino acids. CDR3 nucleotides: TGTGCCAGCAGTCAGGACGCGACAGATGGCTACACCTTC. Protein product: CASSQDATDGYTF.